The 16 T cell receptor beta chains below come from one sample, sequenced in a study of cytomegalovirus exposure and HLA in healthy donors. Primers included in the PCR were 60 Vbeta and 13 Jbeta primers. Assay used: immunoSEQ multiplex PCR; TCRdb lists only in-frame clones, some missing. The data show about 120,000 clones, roughly 82% seen once. Sequencing was done on a sample of PBMCs. These receptors were taken from a woman aged 35 to 49 in good health and CMV-seropositive.

The chain couples TRBV4-2 to TRBJ1-1; TRBD1 is a possible D gene (6 bases). This CDR3 has 14 amino acids. The germline V gene has CDR1 LGHNA and CDR2 YNFKEQ. V was clipped by 3 bases and J by 4 bases, with 12 bases between them. CDR3 sequence reads: CASSQLQGATEAFF. In nucleotides, the CDR3 is TGTGCCAGCAGCCAGCTACAGGGAGCCACTGAAGCTTTCTTT.

The CDR3 DNA reads as TGTGCCAGCTACGCAGCTAACTATGGCTACACCTTC. This codes for CASYAANYGYTF. This chain joins TRBV9 and TRBJ1-2; D is uncertain. The V gene lost 7 bases and the J gene lost 0 bases, with 7 bases spanning the gap. Germline CDR1 and CDR2: SGDLS and YYNGEE. The CDR3 contains 12 residues.

V and J are TRBV4-2 and TRBJ2-7; TRBD2 agrees at 8 bases. The CDR3 length is 17 residues. With V trimmed by 0 bases and J by 0 bases, 7 bases remained unmatched. Germline CDR1 is LGHNA and CDR2 is YNFKEQ. In DNA form, the CDR3 reads TGTGCCAGCAGCCAAGATCTTGGTAGCGGGACCTCCTACGAGCAGTACTTC. Translation gives CASSQDLGSGTSYEQYF.

A note on this clone: The same CDR3 also results from other DNA sequences found in this sample. The chain joins TRBV5-1 to TRBJ2-7; D uncertain. Germline V gene sequence: CDR1 SGHRS, CDR2 YFSETQ. Trimming took off 0 bases at V and 2 bases at J, with 9 bases between the two ends. CDR3 size: 14 residues. The CDR3 bases are TGCGCCAGCAGCTTGGCCGGTGGGCCCTACGAGCAGTACTTC. Residues: CASSLAGGPYEQYF. The full variable domain, completed using reference TRBV5-1 and TRBJ2-7, is KAGVTQTPRYLIKTRGQQVTLSCSPISGHRSVSWYQQTPGQGLQFLFEYFSETQRNKGNFPGRFSGRQFSNSRSEMNVSTLELGDSALYLCASSLAGGPYEQYFGPGTRLTVT.

V gene TRBV18 combines with J gene TRBJ1-4; 7 bases match TRBD1. Trimming cost V 4 bases and J 2 bases; bases outside gene matches: 4. The CDR3 is 15 residues long. Germline CDR1 and CDR2: KGHSH and LQKENI. CDR3 sequence reads: CASSLGQVTNEKLFF. CDR3 nucleotide sequence: TGTGCCAGCTCACTCGGACAGGTGACTAATGAAAAACTGTTTTTT. The variable domain in full, completed from reference TRBV18 and TRBJ1-4, reads NAGVMQNPRHLVRRRGQEARLRCSPMKGHSHVYWYRQLPEEGLKFMVYLQKENIIDESGMPKERFSAEFPKEGPSILRIQQVVRGDSAAYFCASSLGQVTNEKLFFGSGTQLSVL.

This chain connects TRBV2 to TRBJ2-5; D remains ambiguous. CDR3 length: 11 residues. Trimming removed 5 bases at V and 2 bases at J, with 3 bases between. Germline CDR1 is SNHLY and CDR2 is FYNNEI. CDR3 region: CASSQQETQYF. DNA for the CDR3: TGTGCCAGCAGTCAGCAAGAGACCCAGTACTTC. The full variable domain, in which reference TRBV2 and TRBJ2-5 provide the parts outside the CDR3, is EPEVTQTPSHQVTQMGQEVILRCVPISNHLYFYWYRQILGQKVEFLVSFYNNEISEKSEIFDDQFSVERPDGSNFTLKIRSTKLEDSAMYFCASSQQETQYFGPGTRLLVL.

The chain has TRBV5-1 and TRBJ1-2, with D possibly being TRBD1 (6 bases). Between the trimmed V and J ends, which lost 4 bases and 8 bases, there was a span of 24 bases. This CDR3 comprises 16 residues. Germline V gene lookup returns CDR1 SGHRS and CDR2 YFSETQ. The CDR3 loop is CASSGTIQGPLGGYTF. DNA for the CDR3: TGCGCCAGCAGCGGTACTATACAGGGCCCCCTAGGAGGCTACACCTTC.

The chain joins TRBV19 to TRBJ2-7; 9 positions match TRBD2. The CDR3 has 14 residues. The V and J ends lost 3 bases and 3 bases, in that order; junction bases with no gene match: 3. Germline V CDR1 and CDR2: LNHDA, SQIVND (reference sequence). This CDR3 reads CASSILSGGYEQYF. The CDR3 nucleotides are TGTGCCAGTAGTATCCTTAGCGGGGGCTACGAGCAGTACTTC. Full variable domain (outside the CDR3, taken from reference TRBV19 and TRBJ2-7): DGGITQSPKYLFRKEGQNVTLSCEQNLNHDAMYWYRQDPGQGLRLIYYSQIVNDFQKGDIAEGYSVSREKKESFPLTVTSAQKNPTAFYLCASSILSGGYEQYFGPGTRLTVT.

The V call is TRBV4-1, the J call TRBJ1-3; D remains unclear. V dropped 0 bases and J dropped 2 bases, with 8 bases sitting between them. The CDR3 extends over 15 amino acids. Germline CDR1 is MGHRA and CDR2 is YSYEKL. The CDR3 loop reads CASSQDRGAGNTIYF. The CDR3 nucleotides are TGCGCCAGCAGCCAAGATCGGGGAGCTGGAAACACCATATATTTT.

This clone was recorded only once. V usage is TRBV30 and J usage is TRBJ2-5; possible D gene TRBD2, 6 bases. The tail of the sequence fits TRBJ2-7 better, so the J call may be wrong. Germline CDR1 is GTSNPN and CDR2 is SVGIG (reference sequence). There are 13 residues in the CDR3. The CDR3 region is CAWSPGTSYEQYF. CDR3 DNA: TGTGCCTGGAGTCCCGGGACTTCGTACGAGCAGTACTTC.

The rearrangement links TRBV6-6 to TRBJ2-2, with D perhaps TRBD2 (6 bases). The CDR3 runs to 15 residues. The ends were cut back, 8 bases at V and 0 bases at J, with 13 bases in the middle. Germline V CDR1 and CDR2: MNHNY, SVGAGI (reference sequence). CDR3 loop: CASETRDSNTGELFF. The CDR3 DNA is TGTGCCAGCGAAACCCGGGACTCGAACACCGGGGAGCTGTTTTTT.

This chain links TRBV5-6 with TRBJ1-3; D is unclear. The CDR3 length is 16 residues. Trimming shortened V by 2 bases and J by 0 bases, and 12 bases separated the two germline ends. Germline V gives CDR1 SGHDT, CDR2 YYEEEE. This chain's CDR3 is CASSFYLLSSGNTIYF. The CDR3 bases are TGTGCCAGCAGCTTTTACTTACTTAGCTCTGGAAACACCATATATTTT.

This clone appeared once. The V gene is TRBV5-6, the J gene TRBJ1-3; D call uncertain. The CDR3 is 13 residues long. The germline V gene has CDR1 SGHDT and CDR2 YYEEEE. V was trimmed by 3 bases and J by 0 bases, leaving 4 bases between them. The CDR3 sequence: CASSSYSGNTIYF. The CDR3 DNA reads as TGTGCCAGCAGCTCCTACTCTGGAAACACCATATATTTT. The full variable domain, its missing parts supplied by reference TRBV5-6 and TRBJ1-3, is DAGVTQSPTHLIKTRGQQVTLRCSPKSGHDTVSWYQQALGQGPQFIFQYYEEEERQRGNFPDRFSGHQFPNYSSELNVNALLLGDSALYLCASSSYSGNTIYFGEGSWLTVV.

The V call is TRBV5-1, the J call TRBJ2-1, with 14 bases lining up with TRBD2. J gave up 10 bases and V 4 bases, and 4 bases lay outside the gene matches. CDR1 SGHRS and CDR2 YFSETQ come from the germline V gene. The CDR3 is made up of 14 amino acids. The CDR3 loop is CASSQGLAGDEQFF. DNA of the CDR3: TGCGCCAGCAGCCAGGGACTAGCGGGAGACGAGCAGTTCTTC.

J is TRBJ2-7 and V is TRBV2; 15 nucleotides align to TRBD2. Germline values: CDR1 SNHLY, CDR2 FYNNEI. The CDR3 covers 20 residues. V was pared by 8 bases and J by 1 base, with 18 bases of the junction left unmatched. The CDR3 nucleotides are TGTGCCAGCCGGTGGGGTAAGCAGAGGACTAGCGGGAGGGCTTCCTACGAGCAGTACTTC. Its translation is CASRWGKQRTSGRASYEQYF.

The gene calls are TRBV30 and TRBJ2-1; 8 positions agree with TRBD2. The CDR3 runs 15 residues. After removal of 4 bases from V and 6 bases from J, the junction contained 11 bases not matched to a gene. From germline, CDR1 is GTSNPN and CDR2 SVGIG (reference sequence). The CDR3 here is CAWNAQLAELNEQFF. The CDR3 DNA sequence: TGTGCCTGGAACGCCCAACTAGCGGAGCTCAATGAGCAGTTCTTC.